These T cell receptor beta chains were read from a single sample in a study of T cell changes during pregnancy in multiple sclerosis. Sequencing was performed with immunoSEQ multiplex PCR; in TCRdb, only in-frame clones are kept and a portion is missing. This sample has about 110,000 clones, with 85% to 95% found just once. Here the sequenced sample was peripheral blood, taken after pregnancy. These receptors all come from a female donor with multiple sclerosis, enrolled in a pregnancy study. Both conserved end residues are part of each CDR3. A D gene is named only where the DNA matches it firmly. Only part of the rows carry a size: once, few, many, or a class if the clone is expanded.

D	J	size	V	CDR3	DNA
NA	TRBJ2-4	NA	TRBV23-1	CASSQENIQYF	TGCGCCAGCAGTCAGGAGAACATTCAGTACTTC
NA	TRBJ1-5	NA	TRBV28	CASSPPGTGGQPQHF	TGTGCCAGCAGCCCTCCCGGAACCGGGGGTCAGCCCCAGCATTTT
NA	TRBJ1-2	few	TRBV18	CASSVQGTYGYTF	TGTGCCAGCTCAGTACAGGGAACCTATGGCTACACCTTC
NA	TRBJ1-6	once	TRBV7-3	CASSPGWNSPLHF	TGTGCCAGCAGCCCGGGGTGGAATTCACCCCTCCACTTT
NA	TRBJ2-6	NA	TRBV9	CASSVEGRQNRRANVLTF	TGTGCCAGCAGCGTAGAAGGCAGGCAGAACAGGCGGGCCAACGTCCTGACTTTC
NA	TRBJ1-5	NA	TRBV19	CASSVQDNSNQPQHF	TGTGCCAGTAGTGTACAGGACAATAGCAATCAGCCCCAGCATTTT
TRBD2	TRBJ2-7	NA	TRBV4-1	CASSQILAGENEQYF	TGCGCCAGCAGCCAGATTCTAGCGGGAGAGAACGAGCAGTACTTC
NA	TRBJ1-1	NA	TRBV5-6	CASSLGAFAGGDTEAFF	TGTGCCAGCAGCTTGGGAGCTTTCGCCGGCGGTGACACTGAAGCTTTCTTT
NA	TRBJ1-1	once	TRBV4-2	CASRWASQSIERAFF	TGTGCCAGCAGGTGGGCCAGTCAATCGATAGAACGAGCTTTCTTT
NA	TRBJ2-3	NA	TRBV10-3	CAISERGLADTQYF	TGTGCCATCAGTGAGCGCGGACTGGCAGATACGCAGTATTTT
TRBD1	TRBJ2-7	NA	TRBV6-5	CASSITGGVDYEQYF	TGTGCCAGCAGCATTACAGGGGGAGTGGACTACGAGCAGTACTTC
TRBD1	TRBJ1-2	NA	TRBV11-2	CASRGSTGDGYTF	TGTGCCAGCAGGGGTTCCACAGGGGATGGCTACACCTTC
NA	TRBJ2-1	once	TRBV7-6	CASSLEGGTTSYNEQFF	TGTGCCAGCAGCTTAGAAGGCGGGACCACCTCCTACAATGAGCAGTTCTTC
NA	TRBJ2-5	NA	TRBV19	CASLETQYF	TGTGCCAGTCTAGAGACCCAGTACTTC
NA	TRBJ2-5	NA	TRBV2	CASRGPYRETQYF	TGTGCCAGCAGGGGCCCTTATCGGGAGACCCAGTACTTC
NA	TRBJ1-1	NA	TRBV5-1	CASSLVGGPEAFF	TGCGCCAGCAGCTTGGTGGGGGGGCCGGAAGCTTTCTTT
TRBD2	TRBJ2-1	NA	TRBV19	CASSTHNRLAGPNEQFF	TGTGCCAGTAGTACCCACAATCGACTAGCGGGGCCCAATGAGCAGTTCTTC
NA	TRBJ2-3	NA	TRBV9	CASSGAGEPPDTQYF	TGTGCCAGCAGCGGTGCGGGTGAACCCCCAGATACGCAGTATTTT
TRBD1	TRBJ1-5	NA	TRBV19	CASSPRDSLNQPQHF	TGTGCCAGTAGTCCCCGGGACAGCCTCAATCAGCCCCAGCATTTT
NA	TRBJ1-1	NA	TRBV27	CASQRGTEAFF	TGTGCCAGTCAGCGGGGCACTGAAGCTTTCTTT
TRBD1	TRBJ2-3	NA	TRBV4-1	CASSQEERGQTDTQYF	TGCGCCAGCAGCCAAGAGGAGAGGGGGCAAACAGATACGCAGTATTTT
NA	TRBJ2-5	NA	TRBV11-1	CAIPTDLYQETQYF	TGTGCCATTCCGACAGATCTTTACCAAGAGACCCAGTACTTC
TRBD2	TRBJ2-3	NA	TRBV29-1	CSHSRGSSTDTQYF	TGCAGCCACTCCCGCGGGAGTAGCACAGATACGCAGTATTTT
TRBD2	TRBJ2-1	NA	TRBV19	CASSTWEAGALYNEQFF	TGTGCCAGTAGTACCTGGGAAGCGGGAGCCCTTTACAATGAGCAGTTCTTC